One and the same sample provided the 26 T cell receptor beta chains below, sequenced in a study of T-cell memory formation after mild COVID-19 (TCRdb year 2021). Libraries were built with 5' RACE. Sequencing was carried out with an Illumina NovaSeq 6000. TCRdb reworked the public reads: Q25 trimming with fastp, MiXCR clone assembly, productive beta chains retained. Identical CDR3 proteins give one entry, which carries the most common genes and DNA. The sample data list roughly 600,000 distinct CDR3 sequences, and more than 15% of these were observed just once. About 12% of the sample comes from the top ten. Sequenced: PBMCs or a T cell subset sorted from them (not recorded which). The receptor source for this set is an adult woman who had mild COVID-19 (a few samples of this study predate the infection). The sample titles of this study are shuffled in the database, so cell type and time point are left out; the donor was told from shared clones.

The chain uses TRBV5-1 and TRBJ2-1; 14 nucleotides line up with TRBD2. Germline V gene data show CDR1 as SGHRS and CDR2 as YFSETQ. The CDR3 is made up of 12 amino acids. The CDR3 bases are TGCGCAACGGGACTAGCGGGAGTTGAGCAGTTCTTC. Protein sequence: CATGLAGVEQFF.

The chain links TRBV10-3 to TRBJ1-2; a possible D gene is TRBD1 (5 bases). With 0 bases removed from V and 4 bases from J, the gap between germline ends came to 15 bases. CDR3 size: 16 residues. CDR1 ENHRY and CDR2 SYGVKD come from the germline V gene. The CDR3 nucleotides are TGTGCCATCAGTGAGTCTCGAGAGGACACTCTCTATGGCTACACCTTC. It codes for CAISESREDTLYGYTF.

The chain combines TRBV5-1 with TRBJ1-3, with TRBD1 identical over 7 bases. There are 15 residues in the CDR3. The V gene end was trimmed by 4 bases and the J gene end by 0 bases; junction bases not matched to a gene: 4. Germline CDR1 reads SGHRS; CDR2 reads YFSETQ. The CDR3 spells CASSLGTVSGNTIYF. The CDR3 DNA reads TGCGCCAGCAGCCTCGGGACAGTCTCTGGAAACACCATATATTTT.

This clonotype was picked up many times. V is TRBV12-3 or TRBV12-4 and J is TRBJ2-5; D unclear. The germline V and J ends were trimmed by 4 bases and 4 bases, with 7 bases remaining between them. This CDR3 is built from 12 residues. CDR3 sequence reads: CASSSVGETQYF. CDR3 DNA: TGTGCCAGCAGTTCGGTTGGAGAGACCCAGTACTTC.

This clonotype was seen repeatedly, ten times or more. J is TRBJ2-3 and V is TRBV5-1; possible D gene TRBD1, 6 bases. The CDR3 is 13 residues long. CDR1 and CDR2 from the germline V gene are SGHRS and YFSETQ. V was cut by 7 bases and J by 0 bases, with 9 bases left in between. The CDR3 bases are TGCGCCAGCGGACAGTCCAGCACAGATACGCAGTATTTT. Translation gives CASGQSSTDTQYF.

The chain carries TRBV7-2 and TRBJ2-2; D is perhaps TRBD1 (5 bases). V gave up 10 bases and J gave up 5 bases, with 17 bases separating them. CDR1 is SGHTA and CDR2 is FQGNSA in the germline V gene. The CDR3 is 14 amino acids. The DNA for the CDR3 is TGTGCCATCCCTTGGGGTGGGGCGACCGGGGAGCTGTTTTTT. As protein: CAIPWGGATGELFF.

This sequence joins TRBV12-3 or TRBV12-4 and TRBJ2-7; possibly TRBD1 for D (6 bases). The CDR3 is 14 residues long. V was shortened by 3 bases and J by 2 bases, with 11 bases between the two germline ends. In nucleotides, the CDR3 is TGTGCCAGCAGTTTCTTGGACAGTCCCTACGAGCAGTACTTC. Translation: CASSFLDSPYEQYF.

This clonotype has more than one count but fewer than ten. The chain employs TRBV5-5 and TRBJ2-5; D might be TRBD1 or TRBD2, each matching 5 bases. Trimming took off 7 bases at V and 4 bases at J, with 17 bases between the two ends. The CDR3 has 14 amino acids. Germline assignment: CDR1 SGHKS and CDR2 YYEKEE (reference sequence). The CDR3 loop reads CASVRGTGGETQYF. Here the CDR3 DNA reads TGTGCCAGCGTCCGGGGCACAGGAGGAGAGACCCAGTACTTC. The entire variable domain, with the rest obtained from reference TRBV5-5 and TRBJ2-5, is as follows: DAGVTQSPTHLIKTRGQQVTLRCSPISGHKSVSWYQQVLGQGPQFIFQYYEKEERGRGNFPDRFSARQFPNYSSELNVNALLLGDSALYLCASVRGTGGETQYFGPGTRLLVL.

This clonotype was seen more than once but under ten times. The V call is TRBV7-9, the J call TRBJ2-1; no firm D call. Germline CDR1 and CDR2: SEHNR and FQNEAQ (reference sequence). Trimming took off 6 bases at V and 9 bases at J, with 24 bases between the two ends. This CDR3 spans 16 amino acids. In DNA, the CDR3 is TGTGCCAGCAGTCGTAGACTGCCTCAACTCTCTTTTGAGCAGTTCTTC. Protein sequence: CASSRRLPQLSFEQFF.

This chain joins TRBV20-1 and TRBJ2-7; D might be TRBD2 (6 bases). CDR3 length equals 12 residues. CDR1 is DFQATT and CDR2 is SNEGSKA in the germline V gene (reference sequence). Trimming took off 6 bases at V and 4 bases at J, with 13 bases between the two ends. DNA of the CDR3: TGCAGTGCGATCCGTGCGGGGTACGAGCAGTACTTC. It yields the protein CSAIRAGYEQYF.

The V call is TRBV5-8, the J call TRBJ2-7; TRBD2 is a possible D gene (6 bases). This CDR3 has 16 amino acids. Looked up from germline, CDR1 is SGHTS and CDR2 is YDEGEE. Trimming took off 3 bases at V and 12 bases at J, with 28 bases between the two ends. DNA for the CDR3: TGTGCCAGCAGCTCCTTTAGTAGCCGGAGGGACTCTGGTGTGTACTTC. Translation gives CASSSFSSRRDSGVYF.

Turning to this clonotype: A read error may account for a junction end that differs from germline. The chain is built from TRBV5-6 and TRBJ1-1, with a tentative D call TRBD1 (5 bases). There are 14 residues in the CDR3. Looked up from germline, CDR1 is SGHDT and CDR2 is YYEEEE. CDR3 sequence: CASRLGIGGTEAFF. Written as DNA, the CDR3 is TGTGCCAGCAGGTTGGGGATCGGGGGGACTGAAGCTTTCTTT.

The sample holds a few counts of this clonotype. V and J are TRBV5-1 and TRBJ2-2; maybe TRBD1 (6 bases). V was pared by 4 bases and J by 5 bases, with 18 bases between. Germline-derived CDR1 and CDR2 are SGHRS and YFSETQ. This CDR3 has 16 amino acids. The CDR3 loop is CASSVVGTPKTGELFF. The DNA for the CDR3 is TGCGCCAGCAGCGTGGTCGGGACACCTAAGACCGGGGAGCTGTTTTTT.

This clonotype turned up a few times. The CDR3 loop is CASSPLDRVGTEAFF. For the CDR3, the DNA is TGTGCCAGCAGTCCTTTGGACAGGGTGGGCACTGAAGCTTTCTTT. The gene calls are TRBV27 and TRBJ1-1; 8 nucleotides line up with TRBD1. CDR3 length: 15 residues. V shed 5 bases and J 4 bases; nucleotides not matched to a gene: 9. Germline lookup yields CDR1 MNHEY and CDR2 SMNVEV (reference sequence).

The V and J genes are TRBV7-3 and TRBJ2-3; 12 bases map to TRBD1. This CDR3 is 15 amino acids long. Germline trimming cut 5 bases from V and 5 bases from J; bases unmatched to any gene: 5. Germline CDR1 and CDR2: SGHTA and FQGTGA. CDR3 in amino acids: CASSGGTGGVDTQYF. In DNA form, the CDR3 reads TGTGCCAGCAGCGGAGGGACAGGGGGCGTAGATACGCAGTATTTT.

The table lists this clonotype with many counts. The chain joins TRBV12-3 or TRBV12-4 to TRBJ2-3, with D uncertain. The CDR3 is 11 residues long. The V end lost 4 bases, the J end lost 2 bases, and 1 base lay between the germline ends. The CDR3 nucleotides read TGTGCCAGCAGTTACACAGATACGCAGTATTTT. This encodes CASSYTDTQYF.

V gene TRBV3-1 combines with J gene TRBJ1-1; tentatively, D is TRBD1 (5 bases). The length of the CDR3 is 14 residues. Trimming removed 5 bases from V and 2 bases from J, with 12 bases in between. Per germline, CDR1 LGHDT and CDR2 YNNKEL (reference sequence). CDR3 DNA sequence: TGTGCCAGCAGCGTGCCCGGGGCCAACACTGAAGCTTTCTTT. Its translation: CASSVPGANTEAFF.

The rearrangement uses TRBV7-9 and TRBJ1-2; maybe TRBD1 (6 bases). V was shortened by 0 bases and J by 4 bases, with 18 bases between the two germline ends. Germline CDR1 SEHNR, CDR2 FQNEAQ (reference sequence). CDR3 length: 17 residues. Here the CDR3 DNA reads TGTGCCAGCAGCTTAGCCTCCGGACAGCCAAGGGGCTATGGCTACACCTTC. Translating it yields CASSLASGQPRGYGYTF.

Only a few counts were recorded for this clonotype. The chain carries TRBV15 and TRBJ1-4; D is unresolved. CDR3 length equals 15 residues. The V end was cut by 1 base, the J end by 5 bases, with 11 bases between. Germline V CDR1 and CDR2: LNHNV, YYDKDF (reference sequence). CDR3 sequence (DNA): TGTGCCACCAGCAGAGTGTTTTCACCGAATGAAAAACTGTTTTTT. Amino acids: CATSRVFSPNEKLFF.

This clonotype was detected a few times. Here the CDR3 DNA reads TGCAGTGCTACGACTAGCGGGACCTACGAGCAGTACTTC. This codes for CSATTSGTYEQYF. This chain uses TRBV20-1 with TRBJ2-7; 11 bases are a match to TRBD2. The germline gives CDR1 DFQATT, CDR2 SNEGSKA (reference sequence). The CDR3 extends over 13 amino acids. V lost 4 bases to trimming and J lost 2 bases; unmatched junction nucleotides: 1.

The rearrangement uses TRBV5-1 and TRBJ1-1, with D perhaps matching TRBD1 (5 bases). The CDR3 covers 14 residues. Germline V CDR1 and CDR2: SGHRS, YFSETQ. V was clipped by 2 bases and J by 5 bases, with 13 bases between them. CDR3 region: CASSFDRVKTEAFF. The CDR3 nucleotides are TGCGCCAGCAGCTTCGACAGAGTTAAAACTGAAGCTTTCTTT.

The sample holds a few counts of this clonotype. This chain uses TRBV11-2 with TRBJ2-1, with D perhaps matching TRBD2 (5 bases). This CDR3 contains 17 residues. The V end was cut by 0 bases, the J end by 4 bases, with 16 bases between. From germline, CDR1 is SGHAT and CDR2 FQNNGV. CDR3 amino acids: CASSLDLGWESYNEQFF. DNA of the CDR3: TGTGCCAGCAGCTTAGATCTCGGGTGGGAGTCATACAATGAGCAGTTCTTC.

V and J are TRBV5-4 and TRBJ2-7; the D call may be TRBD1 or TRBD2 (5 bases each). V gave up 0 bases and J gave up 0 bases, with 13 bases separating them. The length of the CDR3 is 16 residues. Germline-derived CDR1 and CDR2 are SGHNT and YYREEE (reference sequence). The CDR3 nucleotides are TGTGCCAGCAGCTTGGGGGGCGGGTGGCTCTCCTACGAGCAGTACTTC. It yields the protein CASSLGGGWLSYEQYF.

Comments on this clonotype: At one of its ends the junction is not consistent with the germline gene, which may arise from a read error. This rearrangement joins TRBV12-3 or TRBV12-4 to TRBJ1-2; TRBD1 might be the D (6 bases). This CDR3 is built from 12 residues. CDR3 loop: CASRVGTSLVLF. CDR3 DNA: TGTGCCAGCAGAGTGGGGACATCTCTAGTGCTTTTC.

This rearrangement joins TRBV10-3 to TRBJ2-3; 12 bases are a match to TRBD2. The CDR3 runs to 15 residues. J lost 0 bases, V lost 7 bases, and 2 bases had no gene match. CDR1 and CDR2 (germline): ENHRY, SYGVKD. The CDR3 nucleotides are TGTGCCATCAAGGGGACTAGCGGGAGCACAGATACGCAGTATTTT. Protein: CAIKGTSGSTDTQYF.

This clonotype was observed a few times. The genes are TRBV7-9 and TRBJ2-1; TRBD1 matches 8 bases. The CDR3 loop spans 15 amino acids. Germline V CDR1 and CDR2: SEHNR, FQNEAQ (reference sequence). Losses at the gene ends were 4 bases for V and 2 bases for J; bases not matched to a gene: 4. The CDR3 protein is CASSSDRGPYNEQFF. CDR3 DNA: TGTGCCAGCAGCTCCGACAGGGGCCCCTACAATGAGCAGTTCTTC. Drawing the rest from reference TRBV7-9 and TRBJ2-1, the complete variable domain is DTGVSQNPRHKITKRGQNVTFRCDPISEHNRLYWYRQTLGQGPEFLTYFQNEAQLEKSRLLSDRFSAERPKGSFSTLEIQRTEQGDSAMYLCASSSDRGPYNEQFFGPGTRLTVL.